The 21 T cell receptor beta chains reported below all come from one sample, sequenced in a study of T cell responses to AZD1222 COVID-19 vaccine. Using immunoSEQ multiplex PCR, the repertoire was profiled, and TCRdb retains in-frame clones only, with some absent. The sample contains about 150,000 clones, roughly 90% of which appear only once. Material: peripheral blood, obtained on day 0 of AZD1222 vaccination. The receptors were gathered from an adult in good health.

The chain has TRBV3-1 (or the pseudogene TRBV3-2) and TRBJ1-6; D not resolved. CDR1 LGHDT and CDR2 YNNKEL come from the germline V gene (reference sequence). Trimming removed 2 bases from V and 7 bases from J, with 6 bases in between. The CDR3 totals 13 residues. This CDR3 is CASSQSRNSPLHF. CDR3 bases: TGTGCCAGCAGCCAATCTCGAAATTCACCCCTCCACTTT.

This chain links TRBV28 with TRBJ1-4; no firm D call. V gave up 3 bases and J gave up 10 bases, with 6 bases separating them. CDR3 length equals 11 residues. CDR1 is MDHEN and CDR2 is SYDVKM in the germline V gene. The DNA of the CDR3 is TGTGCCAGCAGTTTGGTCGGAAAACTGTTTTTT. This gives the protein CASSLVGKLFF.

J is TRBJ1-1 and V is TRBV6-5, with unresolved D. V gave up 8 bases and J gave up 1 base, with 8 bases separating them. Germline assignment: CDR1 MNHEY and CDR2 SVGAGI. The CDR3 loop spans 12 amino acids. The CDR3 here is CASQRGNTEAFF. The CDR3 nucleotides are TGTGCCAGCCAGCGGGGGAACACTGAAGCTTTCTTT.

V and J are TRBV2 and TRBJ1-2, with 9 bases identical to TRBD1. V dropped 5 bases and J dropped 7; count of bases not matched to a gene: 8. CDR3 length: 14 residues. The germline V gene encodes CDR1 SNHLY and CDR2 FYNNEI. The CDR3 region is CASSRDRESSGYTF. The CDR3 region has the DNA TGTGCCAGCAGTAGGGACAGGGAGTCATCTGGCTACACCTTC.

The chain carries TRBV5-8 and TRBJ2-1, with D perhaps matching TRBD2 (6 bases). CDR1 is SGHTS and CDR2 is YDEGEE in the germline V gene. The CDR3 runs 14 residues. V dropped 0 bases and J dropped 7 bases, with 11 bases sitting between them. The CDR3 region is CASSLEGLQNEQFF. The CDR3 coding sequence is TGTGCCAGCAGCTTGGAGGGACTTCAAAATGAGCAGTTCTTC.

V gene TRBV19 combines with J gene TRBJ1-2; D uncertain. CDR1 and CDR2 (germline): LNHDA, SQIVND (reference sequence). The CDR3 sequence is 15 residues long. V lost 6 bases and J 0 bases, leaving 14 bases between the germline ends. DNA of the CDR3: TGTGCCAGTAGGCAGGTTAATATAGCTAACTATGGCTACACCTTC. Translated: CASRQVNIANYGYTF.

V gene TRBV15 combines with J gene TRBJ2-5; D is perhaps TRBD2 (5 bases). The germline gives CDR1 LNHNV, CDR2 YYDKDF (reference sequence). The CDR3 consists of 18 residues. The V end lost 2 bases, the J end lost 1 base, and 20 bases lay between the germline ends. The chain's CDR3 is CATSRKIGLSRGQETQYF. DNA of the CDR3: TGTGCCACCAGCAGAAAGATCGGCCTCTCCCGGGGCCAAGAGACCCAGTACTTC.

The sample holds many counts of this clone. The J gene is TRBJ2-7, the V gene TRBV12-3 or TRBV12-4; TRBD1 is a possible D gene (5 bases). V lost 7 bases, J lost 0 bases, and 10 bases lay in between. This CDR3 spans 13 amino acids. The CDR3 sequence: CASMGQLSYEQYF. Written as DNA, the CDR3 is TGTGCCAGCATGGGGCAGCTCTCCTACGAGCAGTACTTC.

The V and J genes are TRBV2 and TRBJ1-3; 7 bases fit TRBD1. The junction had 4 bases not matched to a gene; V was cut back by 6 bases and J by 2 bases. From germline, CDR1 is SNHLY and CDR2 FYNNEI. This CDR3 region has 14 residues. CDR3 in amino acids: CASRKQGTGNTIYF. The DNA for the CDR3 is TGTGCCAGCAGGAAACAGGGGACTGGAAACACCATATATTTT.

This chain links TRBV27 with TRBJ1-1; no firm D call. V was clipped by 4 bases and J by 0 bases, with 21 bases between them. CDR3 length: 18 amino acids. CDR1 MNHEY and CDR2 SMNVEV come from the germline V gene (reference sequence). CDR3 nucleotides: TGTGCCAGCAGTTCGTGGGGTCACGACGACGAAATGAACACTGAAGCTTTCTTT. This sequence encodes CASSSWGHDDEMNTEAFF.

CDR3 nucleotides: TGCGCCAGCAGCCCGGACGGTGACTTTGGAGCTTTCTTT. Amino acids: CASSPDGDFGAFF. The chain combines TRBV5-1 with TRBJ1-1; no clear D gene. CDR3 length: 13 residues. V lost 4 bases to trimming and J lost 10 bases, with 17 bases between them. Looked up from germline, CDR1 is SGHRS and CDR2 is YFSETQ.

The CDR3 reads CASREEGSYNEQFF. In DNA form, the CDR3 reads TGCGCCAGCAGAGAAGAAGGGTCCTACAATGAGCAGTTCTTC. This chain joins TRBV4-1 and TRBJ2-1; unclear D gene. The CDR3 is 14 amino acids. V was pared by 6 bases and J by 1 base, with 10 bases between. Germline assignment: CDR1 MGHRA and CDR2 YSYEKL.

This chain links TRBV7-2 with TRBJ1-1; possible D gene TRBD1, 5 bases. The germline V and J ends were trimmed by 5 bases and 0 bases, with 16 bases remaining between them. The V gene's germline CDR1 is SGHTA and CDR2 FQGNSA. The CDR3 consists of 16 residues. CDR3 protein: CASSAHGTVVNTEAFF. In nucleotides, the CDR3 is TGTGCCAGCAGCGCTCACGGGACTGTTGTGAACACTGAAGCTTTCTTT.

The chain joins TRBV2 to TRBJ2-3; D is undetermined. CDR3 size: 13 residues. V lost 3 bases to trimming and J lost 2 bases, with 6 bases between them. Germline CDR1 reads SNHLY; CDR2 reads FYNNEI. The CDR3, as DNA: TGTGCCAGCAGTGACGGGTCCACAGATACGCAGTATTTT. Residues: CASSDGSTDTQYF.

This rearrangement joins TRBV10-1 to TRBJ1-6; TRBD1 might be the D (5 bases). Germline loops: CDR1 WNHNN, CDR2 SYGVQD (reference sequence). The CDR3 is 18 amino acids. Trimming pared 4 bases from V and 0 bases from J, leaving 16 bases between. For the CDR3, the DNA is TGCGCCAGCAGTGCAGACGGGGCCCTTTTCTCCTATAATTCACCCCTCCACTTT. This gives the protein CASSADGALFSYNSPLHF.

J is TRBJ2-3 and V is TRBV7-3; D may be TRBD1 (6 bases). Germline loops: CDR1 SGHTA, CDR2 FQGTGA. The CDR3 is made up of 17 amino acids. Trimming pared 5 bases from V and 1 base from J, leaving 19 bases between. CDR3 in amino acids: CASSLSPTGWGTDTQYF. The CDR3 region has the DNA TGTGCCAGCAGCCTATCACCTACAGGGTGGGGCACAGATACGCAGTATTTT.

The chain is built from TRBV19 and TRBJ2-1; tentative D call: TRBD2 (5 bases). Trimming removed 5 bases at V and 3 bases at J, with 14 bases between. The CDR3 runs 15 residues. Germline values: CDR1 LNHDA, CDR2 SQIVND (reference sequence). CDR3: CASSERLSGYNEQFF. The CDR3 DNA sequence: TGTGCCAGTAGTGAGCGGCTAAGCGGCTACAATGAGCAGTTCTTC.

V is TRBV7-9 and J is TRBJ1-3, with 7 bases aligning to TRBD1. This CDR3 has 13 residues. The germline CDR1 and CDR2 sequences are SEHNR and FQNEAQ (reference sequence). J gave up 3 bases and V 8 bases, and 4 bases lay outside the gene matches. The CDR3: CASQGVNGNTIYF. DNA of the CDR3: TGTGCCAGCCAGGGGGTTAATGGAAACACCATATATTTT. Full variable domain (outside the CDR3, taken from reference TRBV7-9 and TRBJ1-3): DTGVSQNPRHKITKRGQNVTFRCDPISEHNRLYWYRQTLGQGPEFLTYFQNEAQLEKSRLLSDRFSAERPKGSFSTLEIQRTEQGDSAMYLCASQGVNGNTIYFGEGSWLTVV.

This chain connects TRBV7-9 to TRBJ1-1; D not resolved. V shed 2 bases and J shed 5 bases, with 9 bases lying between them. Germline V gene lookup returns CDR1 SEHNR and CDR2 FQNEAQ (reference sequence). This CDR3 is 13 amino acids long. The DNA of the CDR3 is TGTGCCAGCAGCTTAATTGGAGAGACTGAAGCTTTCTTT. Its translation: CASSLIGETEAFF.

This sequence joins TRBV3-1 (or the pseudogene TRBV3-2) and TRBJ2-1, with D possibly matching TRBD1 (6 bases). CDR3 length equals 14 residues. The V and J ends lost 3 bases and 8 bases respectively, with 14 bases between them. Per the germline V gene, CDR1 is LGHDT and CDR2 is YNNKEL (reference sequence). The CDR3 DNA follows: TGTGCCAGCAGCCAGGGGGCGGGCCTCGATGAGCAGTTCTTC. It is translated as CASSQGAGLDEQFF.

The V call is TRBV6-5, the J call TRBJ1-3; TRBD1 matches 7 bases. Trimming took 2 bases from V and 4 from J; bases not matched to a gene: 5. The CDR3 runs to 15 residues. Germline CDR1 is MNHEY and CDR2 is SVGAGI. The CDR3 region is CASSYPTGNGNTIYF. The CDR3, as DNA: TGTGCCAGCAGTTACCCGACAGGGAACGGAAACACCATATATTTT.